This TCR beta chain was recovered during a study of a mutant IDH1 vaccine in newly diagnosed glioma. For the study at large: Vaccination started 4-6 weeks after radiotherapy alone, or with temozolomide cycles. Patients got radiotherapy, temozolomide, or both beforehand, and most got both. Among treated patients, about 62% were male and about 40% female, and mean age was around 40 years.

Described time point: week 23, last vaccination. The study gave 300 ug of mutant IDH1 20-mer peptide per vaccine dose, with topical imiquimod. General study points: Altogether, 93.3% of patients exhibited vaccine-induced immune responses.

This table comes from immunoSEQ multiplex PCR, and its TCRdb copy is limited to in-frame clones, with some not included. This table holds tens of thousands of clones, 80% to 85% found once. With V trimmed by 5 bases and J by 2 bases, 9 bases remained unmatched. Germline V gives CDR1 SGHTA, CDR2 FQGNSA. This CDR3 is 16 amino acids long. Note on this clone: Its antigen is still unknown.

This receptor was identified in a woman aged 35 to 49 with glioma. Some clones in this sample may be carry-over from other donors' samples. Specimen: PBMCs, collected from a glioma patient whose treatment included an IDH1 peptide vaccine. The gene calls are TRBV7-2 and TRBJ2-3, with 8 bases lining up with TRBD2. The chain's CDR3 is CASSTFSGVNTDTQYF. In DNA form, the CDR3 reads TGTGCCAGCAGCACCTTTAGCGGGGTGAACACAGATACGCAGTATTTT.